Listed below are T cell receptor beta chains from one sample, sequenced in a study of shared T cell receptors in the human thymus. TCRdb's table, derived via immunoSEQ multiplex PCR, lists solely in-frame clones and lacks some. The sample consists of about 730,000 clones, approximately 85% of them appearing once. These data were also filed under a second study, of human thymus T cells.

The material sequenced was thymocytes. Receptor source: a girl under three years old with a congenital heart defect. The CDR3 runs from the conserved cysteine through the conserved F or W. Each record gives: V gene, J gene, clone size, CDR3 protein. Clone size, where shown, is once, few, many, or a class for clones that have expanded.

v_gene: TRBV4-3
j_gene: TRBJ2-1
abundance: once
CDR3aa: CASSPATSHCNEQFF

v_gene: TRBV27
j_gene: TRBJ2-7
abundance: once
CDR3aa: CASRDRGVSSYEQYF

v_gene: TRBV6-5
j_gene: TRBJ1-1
abundance: NA
CDR3aa: CASSTRELRNTEAFF

v_gene: TRBV5-8
j_gene: TRBJ2-4
abundance: NA
CDR3aa: CASSFWTSLFFSGENIQYF

v_gene: TRBV4-1
j_gene: TRBJ2-1
abundance: NA
CDR3aa: CASSQVIIKRGGYNEQFF

v_gene: TRBV19
j_gene: TRBJ2-2
abundance: NA
CDR3aa: CASSPTSGEGELFF

v_gene: TRBV9
j_gene: TRBJ2-7
abundance: few
CDR3aa: CASSSLQGPYEQYF

v_gene: TRBV14
j_gene: TRBJ2-6
abundance: few
CDR3aa: CASSQIYHLGTDIPGANVLTF

v_gene: TRBV27
j_gene: TRBJ1-1
abundance: once
CDR3aa: CASSAGTGNTEAFF

v_gene: TRBV25-1
j_gene: TRBJ1-2
abundance: NA
CDR3aa: CASSESKGDRFDGYTF

v_gene: TRBV7-9
j_gene: TRBJ1-1
abundance: NA
CDR3aa: CASSAEAAWNTEAFF

v_gene: TRBV6-5
j_gene: TRBJ1-1
abundance: NA
CDR3aa: CASNDRRNTEAFF

v_gene: TRBV12-5
j_gene: TRBJ1-2
abundance: NA
CDR3aa: CASGLVPYRVVGYTF

v_gene: TRBV2
j_gene: TRBJ1-1
abundance: once
CDR3aa: CATPGLLNTEAFF

v_gene: TRBV28
j_gene: TRBJ1-1
abundance: NA
CDR3aa: CASSLGPVNTEAFF

v_gene: TRBV18
j_gene: TRBJ1-5
abundance: NA
CDR3aa: CASSPPSGGGQPQHF

v_gene: TRBV5-6
j_gene: TRBJ1-1
abundance: NA
CDR3aa: CASSLFRGNTEAFF

v_gene: TRBV19
j_gene: TRBJ1-4
abundance: NA
CDR3aa: CASTGARANEKLFF

v_gene: TRBV27
j_gene: TRBJ1-2
abundance: NA
CDR3aa: CASSRGTGMDGYTF

v_gene: TRBV2
j_gene: TRBJ1-1
abundance: NA
CDR3aa: CASSEEGTEAFF

v_gene: TRBV21-1
j_gene: TRBJ2-1
abundance: once
CDR3aa: CASSKGHSGTSGGRSYNEQFF

v_gene: TRBV5-5
j_gene: TRBJ1-3
abundance: NA
CDR3aa: CASSATPRRGRQGNTIYF

v_gene: TRBV4-3
j_gene: TRBJ1-2
abundance: NA
CDR3aa: CASSQDPGLGYTF

v_gene: TRBV7-9
j_gene: TRBJ1-2
abundance: NA
CDR3aa: CASSNTRGRDGYTF

v_gene: TRBV29-1
j_gene: TRBJ1-2
abundance: NA
CDR3aa: CSVEWTGDYGYTF

v_gene: TRBV19
j_gene: TRBJ1-2
abundance: NA
CDR3aa: CASSRTDGYTF

v_gene: TRBV27
j_gene: TRBJ2-3
abundance: NA
CDR3aa: CASSYEPSPRGTDTQYF

v_gene: TRBV5-5
j_gene: TRBJ1-1
abundance: NA
CDR3aa: CASSSLTGGNTEAFF

v_gene: TRBV7-2
j_gene: TRBJ2-3
abundance: NA
CDR3aa: CASSLALIGEGTSTHQWVLGGF

v_gene: TRBV6-4
j_gene: TRBJ1-2
abundance: NA
CDR3aa: CASSAGTGPGPYGYTF

v_gene: TRBV15
j_gene: TRBJ2-3
abundance: NA
CDR3aa: CATSRATSGTSTDTQYF

v_gene: TRBV5-4
j_gene: TRBJ1-1
abundance: NA
CDR3aa: CASSSEQGYGTEAFF

v_gene: TRBV2
j_gene: TRBJ1-3
abundance: once
CDR3aa: CASFRTARLHGNTIYF

v_gene: TRBV6-1
j_gene: TRBJ1-5
abundance: NA
CDR3aa: CASSEAPREVPTFLYF

v_gene: TRBV7-2
j_gene: TRBJ1-2
abundance: once
CDR3aa: CASSLGRFEGSCGYTF

v_gene: TRBV5-1
j_gene: TRBJ2-2
abundance: NA
CDR3aa: CASRTGWSDTGELFF

v_gene: TRBV7-9
j_gene: TRBJ1-1
abundance: NA
CDR3aa: CASSYRGQKNTEAFF

v_gene: TRBV20-1
j_gene: TRBJ2-1
abundance: few
CDR3aa: CSTSEQFF

v_gene: TRBV14
j_gene: TRBJ2-1
abundance: NA
CDR3aa: CASSQVSGSGEQFF

v_gene: TRBV9
j_gene: TRBJ1-1
abundance: NA
CDR3aa: CASSVGRRGSTEAFF

v_gene: TRBV5-1
j_gene: TRBJ2-5
abundance: NA
CDR3aa: CASSFAGLQETQYF

v_gene: TRBV12-5
j_gene: TRBJ2-7
abundance: NA
CDR3aa: CASGLQGQAYEQYF

v_gene: TRBV7-8
j_gene: TRBJ2-7
abundance: once
CDR3aa: CASSLIDSEIPAYEQYF

v_gene: TRBV5-1
j_gene: TRBJ1-4
abundance: NA
CDR3aa: CASSLCPQGREKLFF

v_gene: TRBV7-8
j_gene: TRBJ2-7
abundance: NA
CDR3aa: CASSLAVPGDPREQYF